These 13 T cell receptor beta chains were sequenced from one sample in a study of PD-1 blockade in classical Hodgkin lymphoma. Repertoires were generated with immunoSEQ multiplex PCR, while TCRdb's copy carries only in-frame clones and drops some. The repertoire consists of approximately 89,000 clones, with over 80% occurring once and the leading ten covering 10% to 15%. Every one of the patients relapsed after autologous stem cell transplantation (brentuximab vedotin exposure was variable). The input for sequencing was peripheral blood mononuclear cells (PBMCs), taken at baseline. Receptors were obtained from a human donor with classical Hodgkin lymphoma.

This sequence joins TRBV6-1 and TRBJ2-5, with D perhaps matching TRBD2 (5 bases). Deletions cut 5 bases from V and 5 bases from J, with 18 bases between. The CDR3 is 15 amino acids. Germline V gives CDR1 MNHNS, CDR2 SASEGT. CDR3 residues: CASSPPGHQRETQYF. DNA for the CDR3: TGTGCCAGCAGTCCCCCGGGCCATCAGCGGGAGACCCAGTACTTC.

This clone was seen a few times. V and J are TRBV9 and TRBJ1-2; D is unresolved. Germline CDR1 reads SGDLS; CDR2 reads YYNGEE. The ends were cut back, 3 bases at V and 5 bases at J, with 8 bases in the middle. The CDR3 spans 12 residues. CDR3 in DNA: TGTGCCAGCAGCGGGACGTTTTATGGCTACACCTTC. Encoded protein: CASSGTFYGYTF.

The chain couples TRBV7-3 to TRBJ2-2; possibly TRBD2 for D (7 bases). V dropped 5 bases and J dropped 4 bases, with 17 bases sitting between them. The CDR3 is 16 residues long. The V gene's germline CDR1 is SGHTA and CDR2 FQGTGA. This CDR3 is CASSPQGGLGTGELFF. As DNA, the CDR3 is TGTGCCAGCAGCCCACAGGGAGGGTTAGGCACCGGGGAGCTGTTTTTT.

The count of this clone is one. The chain couples TRBV7-6 to TRBJ2-5; 10 positions match TRBD1. With 0 bases clipped from V and 4 bases from J, the junction kept 5 bases outside the gene matches. The CDR3 has 16 amino acids. Per the germline V gene, CDR1 is SGHVS and CDR2 is FNYEAQ. CDR3 amino acids: CASSLASGTGAETQYF. CDR3 sequence (DNA): TGTGCCAGCAGCTTAGCGTCCGGGACAGGGGCAGAGACCCAGTACTTC.

The J gene is TRBJ1-2, the V gene TRBV30; D perhaps matches TRBD1 (6 bases). Germline assignment: CDR1 GTSNPN and CDR2 SVGIG (reference sequence). CDR3 length: 15 residues. V was trimmed by 0 bases and J by 6 bases, leaving 17 bases between them. The chain's CDR3 is CAWSVEGGARDGYTF. The CDR3 DNA reads as TGTGCCTGGAGTGTAGAGGGGGGCGCCCGGGATGGCTACACCTTC.

This chain links TRBV7-2 with TRBJ2-5; a possible D gene is TRBD2 (5 bases). The CDR3 totals 14 residues. Germline CDR1 and CDR2: SGHTA and FQGNSA. Trimming left V 5 bases short and J 5 bases short, with 15 bases between. The CDR3: CASSTRTSGETQYF. CDR3 nucleotides: TGTGCCAGCAGCACCAGGACTTCGGGGGAGACCCAGTACTTC.

This chain links TRBV18 with TRBJ2-1; no definite D call. CDR3 length: 16 amino acids. CDR1 and CDR2 from the germline V gene are KGHSH and LQKENI. V was clipped by 5 bases and J by 4 bases, with 18 bases between them. DNA for the CDR3: TGTGCCAGCTCATGGGCAGGTGGCCAGGAATACAATGAGCAGTTCTTC. This encodes CASSWAGGQEYNEQFF.

V gene TRBV11-3 combines with J gene TRBJ1-1; D is possibly TRBD1 (6 bases). V gave up 1 base and J gave up 1 base, with 19 bases separating them. Germline V gene sequence: CDR1 SGHNT, CDR2 YENEEA. This CDR3 contains 18 residues. CDR3 residues: CASSLGTPGHQENTEAFF. CDR3 DNA: TGTGCCAGCAGCTTAGGGACCCCGGGACACCAGGAGAACACTGAAGCTTTCTTT.

V gene TRBV7-9 combines with J gene TRBJ1-2; 12 bases are shared with TRBD1. Trimming at V came to 3 bases and at J to 8 bases, leaving 13 bases not matched to a gene. In germline, CDR1 is SEHNR, CDR2 FQNEAQ (reference sequence). The CDR3 length is 17 residues. The CDR3 region has the DNA TGTGCCAGCAGCTTTACCGGGACAGGGGGCGCGGGGGCCGGCTACACCTTC. Protein sequence: CASSFTGTGGAGAGYTF.

In DNA form, the CDR3 reads TGTGCCAGCAGCTTAGAACTAGGATCTGAGCAGTTCTTC. Protein product: CASSLELGSEQFF. This chain links TRBV7-8 with TRBJ2-1; TRBD2 is a possible D gene (5 bases). The CDR3 covers 13 residues. V gave up 1 base and J gave up 9 bases, with 10 bases separating them. Germline V lookup: CDR1 SGHVS, CDR2 FQNEAQ.

The chain couples TRBV28 to TRBJ1-4; the D gene is possibly TRBD1 (6 bases). The germline gives CDR1 MDHEN, CDR2 SYDVKM. With 5 bases removed from V and 4 bases from J, the gap between germline ends came to 14 bases. The CDR3 sequence is 15 residues long. The CDR3 region is CASSITGMGNEKLFF. CDR3 nucleotide sequence: TGTGCCAGCAGTATAACAGGGATGGGTAATGAAAAACTGTTTTTT.

V gene TRBV7-9 combines with J gene TRBJ2-7; 11 bases match TRBD1. This CDR3 comprises 17 residues. Unmatched junction bases numbered 12, after V lost 2 bases and J lost 6 bases. Germline CDR1 is SEHNR and CDR2 is FQNEAQ (reference sequence). The CDR3 here is CASSLPATGTGGGEQYF. The CDR3 DNA sequence: TGTGCCAGCAGCTTACCAGCCACCGGGACAGGGGGTGGCGAGCAGTACTTC.

The chain uses TRBV5-4 and TRBJ1-5, with a tentative D call TRBD1 (5 bases). The germline V and J ends were trimmed by 3 bases and 1 base, with 11 bases remaining between them. The V gene's germline CDR1 is SGHNT and CDR2 YYREEE (reference sequence). This CDR3 region has 15 residues. In nucleotides, the CDR3 is TGTGCCAGCAGCTGGGGCGGGGGGAGCAATCAGCCCCAGCATTTT. Translating it yields CASSWGGGSNQPQHF.